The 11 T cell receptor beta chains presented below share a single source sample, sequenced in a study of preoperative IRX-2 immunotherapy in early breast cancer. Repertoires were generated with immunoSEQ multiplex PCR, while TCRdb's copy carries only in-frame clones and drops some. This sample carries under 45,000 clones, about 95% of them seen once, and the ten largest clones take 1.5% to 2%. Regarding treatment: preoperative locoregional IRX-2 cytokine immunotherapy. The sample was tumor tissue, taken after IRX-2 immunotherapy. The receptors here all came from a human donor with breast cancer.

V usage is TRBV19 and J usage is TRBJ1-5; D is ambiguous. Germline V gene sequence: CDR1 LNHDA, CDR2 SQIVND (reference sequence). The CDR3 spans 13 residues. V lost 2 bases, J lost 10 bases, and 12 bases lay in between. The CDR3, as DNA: TGTGCCAGTAGTATAACCCTTCGAGATCCCCAGCATTTT. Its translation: CASSITLRDPQHF. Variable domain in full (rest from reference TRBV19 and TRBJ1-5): DGGITQSPKYLFRKEGQNVTLSCEQNLNHDAMYWYRQDPGQGLRLIYYSQIVNDFQKGDIAEGYSVSREKKESFPLTVTSAQKNPTAFYLCASSITLRDPQHFGDGTRLSIL.

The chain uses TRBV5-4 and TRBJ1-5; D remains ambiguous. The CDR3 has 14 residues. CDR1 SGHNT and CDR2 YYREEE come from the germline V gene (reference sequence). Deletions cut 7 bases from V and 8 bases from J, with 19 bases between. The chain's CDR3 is CASPEGKWVEPQHF. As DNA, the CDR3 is TGTGCCAGCCCTGAGGGAAAATGGGTAGAGCCCCAGCATTTT.

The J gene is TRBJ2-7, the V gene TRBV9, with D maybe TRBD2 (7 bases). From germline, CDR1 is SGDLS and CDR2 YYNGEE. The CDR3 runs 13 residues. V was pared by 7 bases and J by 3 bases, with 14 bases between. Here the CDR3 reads CASGGLADYEQYF. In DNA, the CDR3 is TGTGCCAGCGGGGGGCTAGCGGACTACGAGCAGTACTTC.

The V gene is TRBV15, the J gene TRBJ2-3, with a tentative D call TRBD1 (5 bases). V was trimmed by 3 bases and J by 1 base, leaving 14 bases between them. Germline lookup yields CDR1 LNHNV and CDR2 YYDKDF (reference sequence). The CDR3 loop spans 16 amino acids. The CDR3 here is CATSSPRGSGTDTQYF. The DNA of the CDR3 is TGTGCCACCAGCAGCCCTAGGGGTTCTGGCACAGATACGCAGTATTTT. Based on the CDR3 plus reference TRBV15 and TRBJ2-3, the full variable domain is DAMVIQNPRYQVTQFGKPVTLSCSQTLNHNVMYWYQQKSSQAPKLLFHYYDKDFNNEADTPDNFQSRRPNTSFCFLDIRSPGLGDTAMYLCATSSPRGSGTDTQYFGPGTRLTVL.

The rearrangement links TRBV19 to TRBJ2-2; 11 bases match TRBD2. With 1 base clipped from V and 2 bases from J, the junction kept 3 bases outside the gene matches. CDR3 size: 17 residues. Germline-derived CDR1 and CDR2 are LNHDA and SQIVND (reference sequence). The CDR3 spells CASSIVGLAVNTGELFF. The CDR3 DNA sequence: TGTGCCAGTAGTATAGTGGGACTAGCGGTAAACACCGGGGAGCTGTTTTTT.

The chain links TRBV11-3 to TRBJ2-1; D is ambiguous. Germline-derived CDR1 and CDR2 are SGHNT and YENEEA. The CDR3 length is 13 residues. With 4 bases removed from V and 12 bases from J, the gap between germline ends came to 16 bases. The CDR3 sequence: CASSSSPPAGQFF. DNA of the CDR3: TGTGCCAGCAGCTCATCCCCTCCCGCCGGGCAGTTCTTC.

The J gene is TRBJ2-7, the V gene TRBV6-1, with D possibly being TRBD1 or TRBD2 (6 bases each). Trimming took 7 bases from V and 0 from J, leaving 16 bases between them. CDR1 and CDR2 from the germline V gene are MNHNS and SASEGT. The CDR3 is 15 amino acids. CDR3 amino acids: CASKGGGLSSYEQYF. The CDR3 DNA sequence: TGTGCCAGCAAGGGGGGCGGGCTTTCCTCCTACGAGCAGTACTTC.

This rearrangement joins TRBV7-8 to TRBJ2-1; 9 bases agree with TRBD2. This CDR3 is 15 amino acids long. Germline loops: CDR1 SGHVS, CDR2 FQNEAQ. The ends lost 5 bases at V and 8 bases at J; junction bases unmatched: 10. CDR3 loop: CASSPWGGRDDEQFF. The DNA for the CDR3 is TGTGCCAGCAGCCCTTGGGGCGGGAGGGACGATGAGCAGTTCTTC.

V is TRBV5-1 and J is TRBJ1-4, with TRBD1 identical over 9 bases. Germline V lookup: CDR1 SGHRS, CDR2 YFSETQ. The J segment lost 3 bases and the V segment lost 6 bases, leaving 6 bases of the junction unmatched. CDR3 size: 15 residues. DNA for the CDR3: TGCGCCAGCAAACAGGGGGCTGAATCTAATGAAAAACTGTTTTTT. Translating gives CASKQGAESNEKLFF.

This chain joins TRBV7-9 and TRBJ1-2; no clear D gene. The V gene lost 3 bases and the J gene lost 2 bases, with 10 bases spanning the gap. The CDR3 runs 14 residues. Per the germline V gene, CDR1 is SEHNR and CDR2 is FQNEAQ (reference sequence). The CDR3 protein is CASSFGRPNYGYTF. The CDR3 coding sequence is TGTGCCAGCAGCTTTGGCAGGCCAAACTATGGCTACACCTTC.

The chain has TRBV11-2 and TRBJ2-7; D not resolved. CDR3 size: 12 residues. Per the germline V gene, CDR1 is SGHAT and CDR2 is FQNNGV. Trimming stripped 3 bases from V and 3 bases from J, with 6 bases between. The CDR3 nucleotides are TGTGCCAGCAGCTTGATAGACTACGAGCAGTACTTC. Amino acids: CASSLIDYEQYF.